The entry below gives a single TCR beta chain sequence along with its context. The antigen remains undetermined. This entry is derived from a study of OX40 agonist ivuxolimab in advanced cancers. Germline V gene lookup returns CDR1 ENHRY and CDR2 SYGVKD. V lost 5 bases and J 4 bases, leaving 12 bases between the germline ends. The CDR3 sequence is 13 residues long. The data were produced by immunoSEQ multiplex PCR, yet TCRdb's version contains in-frame clones alone and is incomplete. The sample lists about 100,000 clones; roughly 90% were seen once. General study points: CD4+ and CD8+ blood T cells expanded clonally by week 6 at 0.1 to 3.0 mg/kg.

Source: CD4+ or CD8+ T cells sorted from blood, taken in a trial of the OX40 agonist ivuxolimab. The sequence came from an adult with an advanced solid tumor such as melanoma, head and neck, liver or kidney cancer. The rearrangement joins TRBV10-3 to TRBJ2-7; D might be TRBD2 (7 bases). The CDR3 is CAISFGGLYEQYF. CDR3 sequence (DNA): TGTGCCATCAGTTTCGGGGGGCTGTACGAGCAGTACTTC.